This is a list of T cell receptor beta chains from one sample in a study of blood T cell repertoires in COVID-19. The repertoire was sequenced with immunoSEQ multiplex PCR; TCRdb's copy has only in-frame clones and lacks some. The table includes hundreds of thousands of clones, about 83% detected once. Sequenced sample: PBMCs or T cells enriched from blood (not recorded which). Source of these receptors: a woman between 40 and 50 years old who had recovered from COVID-19. Both conserved end residues are part of each CDR3. The D gene is left open where the match is weak. A clone size is listed for some rows: how often the clone was seen (once, few, many), or a class if it is expanded.

CDR3: CASAGTSGYGEQFF; DNA: TGTGCCTCCGCCGGGACTAGCGGGTATGGTGAGCAGTTCTTC; D: TRBD2; length: 14; size: -; J: TRBJ2-1; V: TRBV10-3
CDR3: CSASGLSQGTYEQYF; DNA: TGCAGTGCTAGTGGGCTGAGTCAGGGTACTTACGAGCAGTACTTC; D: -; length: 15; size: -; J: TRBJ2-7; V: TRBV20-1
CDR3: CASGLVWKGGNTGELFF; DNA: TGTGCTAGTGGTTTGGTATGGAAAGGGGGGAACACCGGGGAGCTGTTTTTT; D: -; length: 17; size: -; J: TRBJ2-2; V: TRBV12-5
CDR3: CASLAPDSTNEKLFF; DNA: TGTGCCAGCCTAGCCCCGGACAGCACTAATGAAAAACTGTTTTTT; D: -; length: 15; size: -; J: TRBJ1-4; V: TRBV2
CDR3: CASSPGLSDPGAFF; DNA: TGCGCCAGCAGCCCCGGCTTATCGGATCCGGGAGCTTTCTTT; D: -; length: 14; size: once; J: TRBJ1-1; V: TRBV5-1
CDR3: CASSSRANSGNTIYF; DNA: TGTGCCAGCAGCTCGCGGGCCAACTCTGGAAACACCATATATTTT; D: -; length: 15; size: -; J: TRBJ1-3; V: TRBV7-2
CDR3: CASSYEGGAYYGYTF; DNA: TGTGCCAGCAGTTACGAAGGGGGCGCATACTATGGCTACACCTTC; D: TRBD1; length: 15; size: -; J: TRBJ1-2; V: TRBV6-6
CDR3: CASSSPGLSGNTIYF; DNA: TGTGCCAGCAGCTCGCCAGGGCTCTCTGGAAACACCATATATTTT; D: -; length: 15; size: -; J: TRBJ1-3; V: TRBV7-6
CDR3: CASSRYNSYGYTF; DNA: TGTGCCAGCAGCCGGTATAACTCCTATGGCTACACCTTC; D: -; length: 13; size: -; J: TRBJ1-2; V: TRBV11-3
CDR3: CASKGREVAEAFF; DNA: TGTGCCAGCAAAGGGAGGGAGGTGGCTGAAGCTTTCTTT; D: -; length: 13; size: -; J: TRBJ1-1; V: TRBV2
CDR3: CASSDQGQSNYGYTF; DNA: TGTGCCAGCAGTGATCAAGGACAGTCAAACTATGGCTACACCTTC; D: -; length: 15; size: -; J: TRBJ1-2; V: TRBV2
CDR3: CASSAGQGNTEAFF; DNA: TGTGCCAGCAGCGCCGGGCAGGGTAACACTGAAGCTTTCTTT; D: -; length: 14; size: -; J: TRBJ1-1; V: TRBV9
CDR3: CASSLDRDYGYTF; DNA: TGTGCCAGCAGCTTGGACAGGGACTATGGCTACACCTTC; D: TRBD1; length: 13; size: once; J: TRBJ1-2; V: TRBV11-2
CDR3: CASSSLANNEQFF; DNA: TGTGCCAGTAGTTCGCTAGCGAACAATGAGCAGTTCTTC; D: -; length: 13; size: -; J: TRBJ2-1; V: TRBV19
CDR3: CASSQFSGRASGANVLTF; DNA: TGCGCCAGCAGCCAATTCTCGGGCAGGGCAAGTGGGGCCAACGTCCTGACTTTC; D: -; length: 18; size: -; J: TRBJ2-6; V: TRBV4-1
CDR3: CASSLGTGFSGNTIYF; DNA: TGTGCCAGCTCACTTGGGACAGGCTTCTCTGGAAACACCATATATTTT; D: TRBD1; length: 16; size: -; J: TRBJ1-3; V: TRBV18
CDR3: CASSQDEAGGPMDEQFF; DNA: TGTGCCAGCAGCCAAGATGAAGCGGGAGGGCCGATGGATGAGCAGTTCTTC; D: TRBD2; length: 17; size: -; J: TRBJ2-1; V: TRBV14
CDR3: CASSFVANNEQFF; DNA: TGTGCCAGCAGCTTTGTAGCAAACAATGAGCAGTTCTTC; D: -; length: 13; size: -; J: TRBJ2-1; V: TRBV5-6
CDR3: CASNTPGQGRQPQHF; DNA: TGTGCCAGCAACACCCCGGGACAGGGACGTCAGCCCCAGCATTTT; D: TRBD1; length: 15; size: -; J: TRBJ1-5; V: TRBV5-8
CDR3: CASSIIAGRERHNEQFF; DNA: TGTGCCAGTAGTATAATTGCCGGGCGGGAGCGGCACAATGAGCAGTTCTTC; D: TRBD2; length: 17; size: -; J: TRBJ2-1; V: TRBV19
CDR3: CASSLVNGKETQYF; DNA: TGTGCCAGCAGCTTAGTCAACGGGAAAGAGACCCAGTACTTC; D: -; length: 14; size: -; J: TRBJ2-5; V: TRBV13
CDR3: CASSTRQIPEAFF; DNA: TGTGCCAGCAGTACCCGACAGATTCCTGAAGCTTTCTTT; D: -; length: 13; size: -; J: TRBJ1-1; V: TRBV6-5
CDR3: CASSYRDGGSYGYTF; DNA: TGTGCCAGCAGCTACCGCGACGGAGGTAGCTATGGCTACACCTTC; D: -; length: 15; size: once; J: TRBJ1-2; V: TRBV7-6
CDR3: CASSVGRYNEQFF; DNA: TGTGCCAGCAGCGTAGGTCGTTACAATGAGCAGTTCTTC; D: -; length: 13; size: -; J: TRBJ2-1; V: TRBV9
CDR3: CAGGQRNTEAFF; DNA: TGTGCCGGCGGACAGAGGAACACTGAAGCTTTCTTT; D: -; length: 12; size: -; J: TRBJ1-1; V: TRBV6-5
CDR3: CASRGLGASDTQYF; DNA: TGTGCCAGTAGAGGACTAGGGGCTTCAGATACGCAGTATTTT; D: TRBD2; length: 14; size: -; J: TRBJ2-3; V: TRBV19
CDR3: CASSAPGGTYNEQFF; DNA: TGTGCCAGCAGCGCGCCGGGAGGGACCTACAATGAGCAGTTCTTC; D: TRBD2; length: 15; size: -; J: TRBJ2-1; V: TRBV2
CDR3: CASSLRPRVEQYF; DNA: TGTGCCAGCAGCTTACGCCCCAGGGTTGAGCAGTACTTC; D: -; length: 13; size: -; J: TRBJ2-7; V: TRBV7-2
CDR3: CASSRSVFTEAFF; DNA: TGTGCCAGCAGCCGCTCGGTCTTCACTGAAGCTTTCTTT; D: -; length: 13; size: once; J: TRBJ1-1; V: TRBV3-1/TRBV3-2
CDR3: CASSTQPYEQYF; DNA: TGTGCCAGCAGTACACAGCCCTACGAGCAGTACTTC; D: -; length: 12; size: -; J: TRBJ2-7; V: TRBV12-3/TRBV12-4
CDR3: CASRLKGTSGIYEQFF; DNA: TGTGCCAGCAGGTTAAAAGGGACTAGCGGGATTTATGAGCAGTTCTTC; D: TRBD2; length: 16; size: -; J: TRBJ2-1; V: TRBV27
CDR3: CAISEQGLANQPQHF; DNA: TGTGCCATCAGTGAACAGGGCTTGGCTAATCAGCCCCAGCATTTT; D: -; length: 15; size: few; J: TRBJ1-5; V: TRBV10-3
CDR3: CASSSRQDGYTF; DNA: TGTGCCAGCAGCTCCAGACAGGATGGCTACACCTTC; D: -; length: 12; size: -; J: TRBJ1-2; V: TRBV5-5
CDR3: CASSLADSSYNEQFF; DNA: TGTGCCAGCAGCTTAGCGGATAGCTCCTACAATGAGCAGTTCTTC; D: -; length: 15; size: -; J: TRBJ2-1; V: TRBV6-1
CDR3: CASIAQGLAGPASTDTQYF; DNA: TGTGCCAGCATAGCCCAGGGACTAGCGGGACCAGCTAGCACAGATACGCAGTATTTT; D: TRBD2; length: 19; size: -; J: TRBJ2-3; V: TRBV19
CDR3: CASRNGFSLNNEQFF; DNA: TGCGCCAGCAGAAACGGGTTTTCCCTAAACAATGAGCAGTTCTTC; D: -; length: 15; size: -; J: TRBJ2-1; V: TRBV4-1
CDR3: CASSLYDTWTGGGSNQPQHF; DNA: TGTGCCAGCAGTTTATATGATACTTGGACAGGGGGCGGAAGCAATCAGCCCCAGCATTTT; D: TRBD1; length: 20; size: -; J: TRBJ1-5; V: TRBV28
CDR3: CASRPNRGRSTEAFF; DNA: TGTGCCAGTAGGCCAAACAGGGGCAGGAGCACTGAAGCTTTCTTT; D: TRBD1; length: 15; size: few; J: TRBJ1-1; V: TRBV19
CDR3: CASSPNLGQVSYEQYF; DNA: TGCGCCAGCAGCCCCAATTTGGGACAGGTTAGCTACGAGCAGTACTTC; D: TRBD1; length: 16; size: -; J: TRBJ2-7; V: TRBV5-1
CDR3: CASSLLQGSIGELFF; DNA: TGTGCCAGCAGTTTATTACAGGGCTCTATCGGGGAGCTGTTTTTT; D: -; length: 15; size: once; J: TRBJ2-2; V: TRBV27
CDR3: CASSFRGQEETQYF; DNA: TGTGCCAGCAGCTTTAGGGGACAGGAAGAGACCCAGTACTTC; D: TRBD1; length: 14; size: -; J: TRBJ2-5; V: TRBV13
CDR3: CASSSRQGINGYGYTF; DNA: TGTGCCAGCAGCAGCCGACAGGGCATTAATGGCTATGGCTACACCTTC; D: TRBD1; length: 16; size: -; J: TRBJ1-2; V: TRBV7-6
CDR3: CASSASGPPNTGELFF; DNA: TGTGCCAGCAGCGCTAGCGGTCCCCCTAACACCGGGGAGCTGTTTTTT; D: TRBD2; length: 16; size: -; J: TRBJ2-2; V: TRBV9
CDR3: CATSTSWASSYNEQFF; DNA: TGCGCCACCTCGACTAGTTGGGCGAGCTCCTACAATGAGCAGTTCTTC; D: -; length: 16; size: -; J: TRBJ2-1; V: TRBV5-1
CDR3: CASSTAPNTGELFF; DNA: TGCGCCAGCAGCACAGCACCGAACACCGGGGAGCTGTTTTTT; D: -; length: 14; size: -; J: TRBJ2-2; V: TRBV5-1
CDR3: CASSQDRAGRSPLHF; DNA: TGTGCCAGCAGCCAAGATCGGGCAGGGCGCTCACCCCTCCACTTT; D: -; length: 15; size: -; J: TRBJ1-6; V: TRBV3-1/TRBV3-2
CDR3: CASSLDRSLTEAFF; DNA: TGTGCCAGCAGCTTAGACAGGTCGCTCACTGAAGCTTTCTTT; D: -; length: 14; size: -; J: TRBJ1-1; V: TRBV11-2
CDR3: CASSSGTSGSYNEQFF; DNA: TGTGCCAGTTCATCCGGGACTAGCGGGAGTTACAATGAGCAGTTCTTC; D: TRBD2; length: 16; size: -; J: TRBJ2-1; V: TRBV2
CDR3: CASSSPGGAMTDTQYF; DNA: TGTGCCAGCAGCTCCCCAGGGGGCGCGATGACAGATACGCAGTATTTT; D: TRBD1; length: 16; size: -; J: TRBJ2-3; V: TRBV7-2
CDR3: CASSLRREEYEKLFF; DNA: TGTGCCAGCAGCTTACGGAGGGAAGAATATGAAAAACTGTTTTTT; D: -; length: 15; size: -; J: TRBJ1-4; V: TRBV7-2